The 3 T cell receptor beta chains presented below share a single source sample, sequenced in a study of OX40 agonist ivuxolimab in advanced cancers. Using immunoSEQ multiplex PCR, the repertoire was profiled, and TCRdb retains in-frame clones only, with some absent. In the table there are 35,000 to 40,000 clones, roughly 86% of which are singletons. The sample here was CD4+ or CD8+ T cells sorted from blood, taken in a trial of the OX40 agonist ivuxolimab. The receptors shown here come from an adult with an advanced solid tumor such as melanoma, head and neck, liver or kidney cancer.

This clone came up once. The rearrangement joins TRBV5-6 to TRBJ1-1, with D unclear. This CDR3 region has 15 residues. Germline V gene sequence: CDR1 SGHDT, CDR2 YYEEEE. Trimming took off 0 bases at V and 1 base at J, with 10 bases between the two ends. The CDR3 protein is CASSLVQQPNTEAFF. In nucleotides, the CDR3 is TGTGCCAGCAGCTTGGTACAACAGCCGAACACTGAAGCTTTCTTT.

The rearrangement uses TRBV6-5 and TRBJ2-7; either TRBD1 or TRBD2 may supply D (5 bases each). The V gene's germline CDR1 is MNHEY and CDR2 SVGAGI. This CDR3 is 11 amino acids long. Trimming took 1 base from V and 7 from J, leaving 5 bases between them. CDR3: CASSYWGEQYF. The CDR3 DNA is TGTGCCAGCAGTTACTGGGGGGAGCAGTACTTC.

This clone was detected once. This rearrangement joins TRBV9 to TRBJ2-2, with 7 bases identical to TRBD1. V trimming: 4 bases; J trimming: 4 bases; junction bases outside the gene matches: 7. The CDR3 totals 15 residues. CDR1 SGDLS and CDR2 YYNGEE come from the germline V gene. In DNA, the CDR3 is TGTGCCAGCAGCACCACAGGGGTGGGCACCGGGGAGCTGTTTTTT. Protein sequence: CASSTTGVGTGELFF.